This T cell receptor (beta chain) was found in a study of blood T cell repertoires in COVID-19. Looking at the study overall: Collection of acute and convalescent COVID-19 samples took place in the United States, Italy and Spain. T cells, B-cell-depleted T cells, or PBMCs provided the cDNA or gDNA that served as material.

This CDR3 comprises 16 residues. CDR1 and CDR2 (germline): SNHLY, FYNNEI. V trimming: 5 bases; J trimming: 9 bases; junction bases outside the gene matches: 11. Study processing details: The assay estimated nucleated cells by amplifying reference gene primers. The data were produced by immunoSEQ multiplex PCR, yet TCRdb's version contains in-frame clones alone and is incomplete. The V and J calls and the clone size are those of that table, but D and trimming were determined from the DNA. This sample has about 110,000 clones, with more than 80% found just once. The origin of this receptor is a human donor in a cohort sampled during active COVID-19. The chain joins TRBV2 to TRBJ2-1, with 12 positions matching TRBD2. Sequencing used peripheral blood. CDR3 bases: TGTGCCAGCAGTAAGTGGACTAGCGGGGTTGACGGTGAGCAGTTCTTC. Amino acids: CASSKWTSGVDGEQFF.